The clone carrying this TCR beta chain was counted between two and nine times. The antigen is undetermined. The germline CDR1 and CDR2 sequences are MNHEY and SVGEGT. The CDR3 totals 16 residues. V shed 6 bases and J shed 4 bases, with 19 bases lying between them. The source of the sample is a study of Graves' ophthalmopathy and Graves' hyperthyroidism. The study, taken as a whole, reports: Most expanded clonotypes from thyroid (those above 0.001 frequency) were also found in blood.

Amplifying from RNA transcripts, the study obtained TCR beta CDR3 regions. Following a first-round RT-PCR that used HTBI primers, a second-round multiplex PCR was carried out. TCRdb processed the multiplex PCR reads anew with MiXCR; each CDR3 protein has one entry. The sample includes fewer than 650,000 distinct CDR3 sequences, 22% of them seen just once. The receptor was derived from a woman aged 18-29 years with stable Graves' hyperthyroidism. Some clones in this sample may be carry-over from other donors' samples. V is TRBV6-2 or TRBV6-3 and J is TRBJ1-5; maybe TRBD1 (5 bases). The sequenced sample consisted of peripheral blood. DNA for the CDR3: TGTGCCAGCAGACCTATCCGGGACTCGAGGAATCAGCCCCAGCATTTT. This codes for CASRPIRDSRNQPQHF.